One and the same sample provided the 5 T cell receptor beta chains below, sequenced in a study of cytomegalovirus exposure and HLA in healthy donors. PCR employed 60 Vbeta and 13 Jbeta primers. The repertoire was sequenced with immunoSEQ multiplex PCR; TCRdb's copy has only in-frame clones and lacks some. Of about 110,000 clones listed, around two thirds are singletons. Input material: PBMCs. These receptors originate from a man aged 45-65 years in good health and CMV-seropositive.

This clone was seen a handful of times. The genes are TRBV27 and TRBJ2-3; 8 nucleotides line up with TRBD1. This CDR3 is built from 15 residues. Per germline, CDR1 MNHEY and CDR2 SMNVEV (reference sequence). V was pared by 4 bases and J by 4 bases, with 7 bases of the junction left unmatched. The CDR3 sequence is CASSSPTGESDTQYF. The CDR3 nucleotides are TGTGCCAGCAGTTCCCCGACAGGGGAGTCAGATACGCAGTATTTT.

This clone was counted between two and nine times. The chain couples TRBV6-6 to TRBJ1-6, with D unresolved. V shed 6 bases and J shed 6 bases, with 15 bases lying between them. The germline gives CDR1 MNHNY, CDR2 SVGAGI (reference sequence). The CDR3 consists of 15 residues. This CDR3 reads CASSYNRRGNSPLHF. CDR3 in DNA: TGTGCCAGCAGCTACAATCGGCGGGGTAATTCACCCCTCCACTTT.

This chain joins TRBV6-5 and TRBJ1-2; 9 bases match TRBD1. The CDR3 is 16 amino acids. Looked up from germline, CDR1 is MNHEY and CDR2 is SVGAGI. Trimming removed 0 bases from V and 0 bases from J; junction bases left unmatched: 2. The CDR3 DNA is TGTGCCAGCAGTTACTCAGGGACAGGGACTAACTATGGCTACACCTTC. It is translated as CASSYSGTGTNYGYTF.

The chain is built from TRBV12-5 and TRBJ2-3; 9 bases match TRBD2. Per the germline V gene, CDR1 is LGHNT and CDR2 is FRNRAP. Trimming took 0 bases from V and 3 from J; bases not matched to a gene: 4. The length of the CDR3 is 16 residues. The CDR3 spells CASGLVIAGETDTQYF. The CDR3 nucleotides are TGTGCTAGTGGTTTGGTAATAGCGGGAGAGACAGATACGCAGTATTTT.

The rearrangement links TRBV12-5 to TRBJ1-2, with 9 bases identical to TRBD1. V gave up 4 bases and J gave up 4 bases; unmatched junction bases: 7. Germline values: CDR1 LGHNT, CDR2 FRNRAP. The CDR3 extends over 15 amino acids. The chain's CDR3 is CASGSDRGGSYGYTF. CDR3 coding DNA: TGTGCTAGTGGTTCGGACAGGGGCGGAAGCTATGGCTACACCTTC. Full variable domain (outside the CDR3, taken from reference TRBV12-5 and TRBJ1-2): DARVTQTPRHKVTEMGQEVTMRCQPILGHNTVFWYRQTMMQGLELLAYFRNRAPLDDSGMPKDRFSAEMPDATLATLKIQPSEPRDSAVYFCASGSDRGGSYGYTFGSGTRLTVV.